What follows are 26 T cell receptor beta chains derived from one specimen sequenced in a study of vaccination and CD4 T cells after COVID-19. Their cognate antigens are unknown. Sequencing of DNA taken from cultured CD4+ T cells relied on the Oncomine TCR Beta short-read assay. MiXCR was run by TCRdb on the PCR reads, yielding one entry per CDR3 protein. The sample shows roughly 24,000 distinct CDR3 sequences, 55% to 70% of them seen only once. Sample treatment: roughly nine-day PBMC culture with coronavirus spike peptide pools or control peptides (ViraFEST assay). Sequenced input: CD4+ T cells from blood, cultured in vitro. The receptors shown here come from a human donor who had recovered from COVID-19.

V gene TRBV7-2 combines with J gene TRBJ2-1, with 7 bases identical to TRBD2. Looked up from germline, CDR1 is SGHTA and CDR2 is FQGNSA. The CDR3 consists of 19 residues. Trimming took 5 bases from V and 0 from J; bases not matched to a gene: 16. The CDR3 loop reads CASSQTPGLAVSSYNEQFF. Here the CDR3 DNA reads TGTGCCAGCAGCCAAACCCCGGGGCTAGCGGTGAGCTCCTACAATGAGCAGTTCTTC.

In its sample, this clonotype was seen once. This rearrangement joins TRBV2 to TRBJ2-7; D is unresolved. In germline, CDR1 is SNHLY, CDR2 FYNNEI. Trimming left V 4 bases short and J 5 bases short, with 18 bases between. The CDR3 is made up of 15 amino acids. CDR3 loop: CASSAYGIPGDEQYF. CDR3 in DNA: TGTGCCAGCAGTGCGTATGGGATCCCTGGGGACGAGCAGTACTTC.

The rearrangement links TRBV28 to TRBJ1-6; D is possibly TRBD1 (5 bases). The CDR3 sequence is 19 residues long. Trimming took off 4 bases at V and 0 bases at J, with 19 bases between the two ends. CDR1 is MDHEN, CDR2 SYDVKM, per germline. The CDR3 reads CASSSTTGTQSSYNSPLHF. The CDR3 DNA is TGTGCCAGCAGTTCCACCACCGGGACGCAGAGCTCCTATAATTCACCCCTCCACTTT.

This clonotype was recorded a few times. This sequence joins TRBV7-9 and TRBJ2-5, with D tentatively TRBD2 (5 bases). CDR1 SEHNR and CDR2 FQNEAQ come from the germline V gene (reference sequence). The V end was cut by 5 bases, the J end by 5 bases, with 15 bases between. CDR3 length: 14 residues. The CDR3 DNA is TGTGCCAGCAGCCCCTTCGGGGTCAGGGAGACCCAGTACTTC. Translated: CASSPFGVRETQYF.

This clonotype was detected a few times. The gene calls are TRBV24-1 and TRBJ2-2; 7 bases are a match to TRBD2. This CDR3 is 19 amino acids long. CDR1 KGHDR and CDR2 SFDVKD come from the germline V gene. The junction had 14 bases not matched to a gene; V was cut back by 2 bases and J by 3 bases. The CDR3 sequence: CATSDWTSRGGKHTGELFF. The CDR3 coding sequence is TGTGCCACCAGTGATTGGACATCCCGCGGGGGTAAACACACCGGGGAGCTGTTTTTT.

The chain has TRBV6-4 and TRBJ1-6, with 8 bases aligning to TRBD1. CDR1 and CDR2 (germline): MRHNA, SNTAGT. Trimming cost V 6 bases and J 6 bases; bases outside gene matches: 4. This CDR3 has 14 residues. DNA of the CDR3: TGTGCCAGCAGCGACAGGGGTGGTAATTCACCCCTCCACTTT. It codes for CASSDRGGNSPLHF.

The chain joins TRBV24-1 to TRBJ2-1; 11 bases map to TRBD2. Germline values: CDR1 KGHDR, CDR2 SFDVKD. The CDR3 is 17 residues long. Losses at the gene ends were 0 bases for V and 4 bases for J; bases not matched to a gene: 4. The CDR3 DNA follows: TGTGCCACCAGTGATTTGTCCGGGACTAGCGGTTACAATGAGCAGTTCTTC. Amino acid sequence: CATSDLSGTSGYNEQFF.

The CDR3 bases are TGTGCCAGCCGGCAGCGGGGAGAAAAACTGTTTTTT. It translates to CASRQRGEKLFF. V gene TRBV27 combines with J gene TRBJ1-4; D unclear. The CDR3 runs 12 residues. CDR1 MNHEY and CDR2 SMNVEV come from the germline V gene (reference sequence). Trimming removed 8 bases at V and 8 bases at J, with 12 bases between.

The V call is TRBV27, the J call TRBJ1-6; the match to TRBD1 covers 11 bases. The CDR3 length is 15 residues. The V segment lost 5 bases and the J segment 9 bases; nucleotides outside the gene matches: 6. Germline values: CDR1 MNHEY, CDR2 SMNVEV (reference sequence). CDR3 in amino acids: CASSIPDRGRSPLHF. The CDR3 region has the DNA TGTGCCAGCAGTATCCCGGACAGGGGGCGTTCACCCCTCCACTTT.

The chain uses TRBV4-1 and TRBJ1-2; D might be TRBD1 (6 bases). V shed 1 base and J shed 7 bases, with 13 bases lying between them. The length of the CDR3 is 14 residues. The germline V gene encodes CDR1 MGHRA and CDR2 YSYEKL. The CDR3 DNA follows: TGCGCCAGCAGCCAAGGGGCGGGGGCGGGTGGCTACACCTTC. Protein: CASSQGAGAGGYTF.

This clonotype was picked up a small number of times. The chain couples TRBV7-3 to TRBJ2-2; D might be TRBD1 or TRBD2, each matching 5 bases. CDR3 length equals 12 residues. The germline V gene has CDR1 SGHTA and CDR2 FQGTGA. The V end lost 4 bases, the J end lost 5 bases, and 5 bases lay between the germline ends. DNA for the CDR3: TGTGCCAGCAGCTGGGGGACCGGGGAGCTGTTTTTT. It translates to CASSWGTGELFF.

The chain links TRBV11-2 to TRBJ2-5; 7 bases align to TRBD1. Germline CDR1 is SGHAT and CDR2 is FQNNGV. This CDR3 region has 15 residues. V lost 5 bases, J lost 6 bases, and 12 bases stayed unmatched. In DNA form, the CDR3 reads TGTGCCAGCAGCCGAAACTACAGGGGTGGACAGACCCAGTACTTC. Translating gives CASSRNYRGGQTQYF.

This clonotype has more than one count but fewer than ten. The gene calls are TRBV24-1 and TRBJ2-7, with D possibly matching TRBD2 (5 bases). CDR3 length equals 15 residues. Between the trimmed V and J ends, which lost 2 bases and 0 bases, there was a span of 10 bases. CDR1 is KGHDR and CDR2 is SFDVKD in the germline V gene. For the CDR3, the DNA is TGTGCCACCAGTGATTCCCGGACTCGCTCCTACGAGCAGTACTTC. It yields the protein CATSDSRTRSYEQYF.

This clonotype came up a few times. The chain combines TRBV27 with TRBJ1-1, with D perhaps matching TRBD1 (6 bases). This CDR3 has 15 residues. The germline CDR1 and CDR2 sequences are MNHEY and SMNVEV (reference sequence). The ends were cut back, 5 bases at V and 10 bases at J, with 23 bases in the middle. The CDR3 is CASSRSGGRPGGAFF. CDR3 sequence (DNA): TGTGCCAGCAGTCGATCTGGGGGGCGCCCCGGGGGAGCTTTCTTT.

J is TRBJ2-2 and V is TRBV19, with 9 bases fitting TRBD1. V trimming: 5 bases; J trimming: 7 bases; junction bases outside the gene matches: 5. The V gene's germline CDR1 is LNHDA and CDR2 SQIVND (reference sequence). The CDR3 loop spans 14 amino acids. The CDR3 DNA sequence: TGTGCCAGTAGTCCACAGGGGGCCGGCGGGGAGCTGTTTTTT. Its translation: CASSPQGAGGELFF.

V is TRBV19 and J is TRBJ1-2; D gene ambiguous. This CDR3 is built from 11 residues. Trimming removed 11 bases at V and 8 bases at J, with 15 bases between. The germline V gene has CDR1 LNHDA and CDR2 SQIVND (reference sequence). CDR3 sequence reads: CASYRADGYTF. The CDR3 region has the DNA TGTGCCTCCTACCGAGCCGACGGCTACACCTTC.

The rearrangement uses TRBV7-9 and TRBJ2-2, with a weak D call TRBD2 (5 bases). The V gene's germline CDR1 is SEHNR and CDR2 FQNEAQ (reference sequence). V was clipped by 3 bases and J by 6 bases, with 23 bases between them. The length of the CDR3 is 18 residues. CDR3 sequence: CASSFQASLVTRPGELFF. The DNA of the CDR3 is TGTGCCAGCAGCTTCCAAGCTAGCCTAGTAACGAGACCCGGGGAGCTGTTTTTT.

The V gene is TRBV24-1, the J gene TRBJ2-5; 12 bases map to TRBD2. Germline CDR1 reads KGHDR; CDR2 reads SFDVKD. The CDR3 runs 16 residues. Trimming at V came to 10 bases and at J to 0 bases, leaving 8 bases not matched to a gene. CDR3 nucleotide sequence: TGTGCCACATCCGGGACTAGCGGGTTTAACCAAGAGACCCAGTACTTC. This gives the protein CATSGTSGFNQETQYF.

V gene TRBV27 combines with J gene TRBJ2-7, with 11 bases lining up with TRBD2. CDR1 MNHEY and CDR2 SMNVEV come from the germline V gene (reference sequence). The V segment lost 1 base and the J segment 0 bases; nucleotides outside the gene matches: 14. This CDR3 spans 20 amino acids. For the CDR3, the DNA is TGTGCCAGCAGTTTATTCTGGTTTGGGCTAGCGGGAGGAAGCTCCTACGAGCAGTACTTC. Protein: CASSLFWFGLAGGSSYEQYF.

This chain connects TRBV20-1 to TRBJ1-6; possibly TRBD1 for D (6 bases). Between the trimmed V and J ends, which lost 7 bases and 7 bases, there was a span of 14 bases. Germline CDR1 is DFQATT and CDR2 is SNEGSKA (reference sequence). CDR3 size: 13 residues. The DNA of the CDR3 is TGCAGTGTCAGGGGCGCTTGGAATTCACCCCTCCACTTT. It codes for CSVRGAWNSPLHF.

The rearrangement joins TRBV5-1 to TRBJ2-7, with TRBD1 identical over 7 bases. The CDR3 runs 15 residues. Germline CDR1 reads SGHRS; CDR2 reads YFSETQ. The junction had 8 bases not matched to a gene; V was cut back by 3 bases and J by 2 bases. The CDR3 sequence is CASSSEYRGPYEQYF. For the CDR3, the DNA is TGCGCCAGCAGCTCCGAATACAGGGGCCCCTACGAGCAGTACTTC. The full variable domain, its missing parts supplied by reference TRBV5-1 and TRBJ2-7, is KAGVTQTPRYLIKTRGQQVTLSCSPISGHRSVSWYQQTPGQGLQFLFEYFSETQRNKGNFPGRFSGRQFSNSRSEMNVSTLELGDSALYLCASSSEYRGPYEQYFGPGTRLTVT.

In this sample, this clonotype is medium-sized (0.01 to 0.1%). The chain has TRBV21-1 and TRBJ2-3; the table calls TRBD1, which could not be checked here. TRBV21-1 is noted as a pseudogene. The CDR3 has 15 residues. Written as DNA, the CDR3 is TGTGCCAGCAGCAAGGACAGGGGGCGCACAGATACGCAGTATTTT. Amino acid sequence: CASSKDRGRTDTQYF.

The genes are TRBV12-3 or TRBV12-4 and TRBJ2-7; 9 nucleotides agree with TRBD2. Germline trimming cut 1 base from V and 2 bases from J; bases unmatched to any gene: 9. The CDR3 consists of 17 residues. The CDR3 bases are TGTGCCAGCAGTTTAGAGCCTAGCGGGATGCCGACCTACGAGCAGTACTTC. Translated: CASSLEPSGMPTYEQYF.

This rearrangement joins TRBV3-1 to TRBJ1-1; D is uncertain. The CDR3 runs to 13 residues. V was shortened by 9 bases and J by 4 bases, with 15 bases between the two germline ends. Per germline, CDR1 LGHDT and CDR2 YNNKEL (reference sequence). The CDR3 loop reads CASGGRVGTEAFF. CDR3 nucleotides: TGTGCCAGTGGCGGGAGGGTCGGCACTGAAGCTTTCTTT.

V usage is TRBV20-1 and J usage is TRBJ1-2; 8 bases are shared with TRBD1. V was clipped by 6 bases and J by 4 bases; unmatched bases: 7. CDR1 DFQATT and CDR2 SNEGSKA come from the germline V gene (reference sequence). The CDR3 contains 13 residues. The CDR3, as DNA: TGCAGTGCCACCTCCGGGACAGGCTATGGCTACACCTTC. This sequence encodes CSATSGTGYGYTF.

The chain links TRBV4-2 to TRBJ1-1; 10 bases agree with TRBD1. V lost 4 bases and J lost 3; bases outside the gene matches: 5. Germline V gene data show CDR1 as LGHNA and CDR2 as YNFKEQ. The CDR3 is 15 amino acids. The CDR3 reads CASSLKDRGDTEAFF. CDR3 coding DNA: TGTGCCAGCAGCCTTAAGGACAGGGGGGACACTGAAGCTTTCTTT.